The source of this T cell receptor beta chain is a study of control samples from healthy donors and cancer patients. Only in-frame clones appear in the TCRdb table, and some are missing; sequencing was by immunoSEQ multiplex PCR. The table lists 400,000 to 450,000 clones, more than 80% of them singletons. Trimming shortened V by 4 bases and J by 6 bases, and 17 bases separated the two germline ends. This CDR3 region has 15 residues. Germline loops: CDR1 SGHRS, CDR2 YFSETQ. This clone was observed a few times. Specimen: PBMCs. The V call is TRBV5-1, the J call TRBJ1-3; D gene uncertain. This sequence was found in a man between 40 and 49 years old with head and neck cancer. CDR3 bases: TGCGCCAGCAGCCAGCGTCCCGCGGACGCAAACACCATATATTTT. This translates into CASSQRPADANTIYF.